Presented here are 26 T cell receptor beta chains from one specimen sequenced in a study of shared clonotypes between healthy human individuals. The protocol was immunoSEQ multiplex PCR, while the TCRdb copy is restricted to in-frame clones and leaves out a portion. The table records about 1 million clones, around 76% of them present only once. The material sequenced was memory CD4+ T cells sorted from blood. Subset in this sample: CD45RA-negative fraction. The receptor source for this set is a man aged 18-30 years in good health.

This clone was seen a single time. J is TRBJ2-4 and V is TRBV6-6; unclear D gene. The CDR3 extends over 16 amino acids. Germline assignment: CDR1 MNHNY and CDR2 SVGAGI (reference sequence). Trimming left V 7 bases short and J 1 base short, with 17 bases between. CDR3 nucleotide sequence: TGTGCCAGCACCCCGGAAGGTCTCGGTGCCAAAAACATTCAGTACTTC. Its translation is CASTPEGLGAKNIQYF.

V and J are TRBV6-6 and TRBJ1-2; 9 bases fit TRBD1. Germline CDR1 is MNHNY and CDR2 is SVGAGI (reference sequence). This CDR3 is built from 12 residues. Trimming at V came to 8 bases and at J to 5 bases, leaving 3 bases not matched to a gene. The CDR3 DNA follows: TGTGCCAGCGGACAGGGGCTATATGGCTACACCTTC. This gives the protein CASGQGLYGYTF.

The chain uses TRBV28 and TRBJ1-1, with 8 bases fitting TRBD1. The germline V gene encodes CDR1 MDHEN and CDR2 SYDVKM. This CDR3 spans 15 amino acids. V lost 5 bases and J lost 1; bases outside the gene matches: 6. CDR3 DNA: TGTGCCAGCAGTCCAACGGACAGGGAGAACACTGAAGCTTTCTTT. It encodes CASSPTDRENTEAFF.

The chain joins TRBV2 to TRBJ1-1; D is possibly TRBD1 (5 bases). Trimming removed 10 bases at V and 2 bases at J, with 14 bases between. Germline V gene sequence: CDR1 SNHLY, CDR2 FYNNEI. The CDR3 has 13 residues. The chain's CDR3 is CATSGQGNTEAFF. The CDR3 bases are TGTGCCACCTCGGGGCAGGGAAACACTGAAGCTTTCTTT. Complete variable domain (other parts from reference TRBV2 and TRBJ1-1): EPEVTQTPSHQVTQMGQEVILRCVPISNHLYFYWYRQILGQKVEFLVSFYNNEISEKSEIFDDQFSVERPDGSNFTLKIRSTKLEDSAMYFCATSGQGNTEAFFGQGTRLTVV.

The chain combines TRBV7-5 with TRBJ2-5. TRBV7-5 is a pseudogene segment. This CDR3 has 14 amino acids. CDR3 amino acids: CARSLMVGQETQYF. The CDR3 DNA reads as TGTGCCAGAAGCCTTATGGTTGGGCAAGAGACCCAGTACTTC.

This rearrangement joins TRBV21-1 to TRBJ2-1. TRBV21-1 is noted as a pseudogene. This CDR3 region has 13 residues. DNA of the CDR3: TGTGCCAGCAGCAATACTGGAACTAATGAGCAGTTCTTC. This encodes CASSNTGTNEQFF.

This clone was picked up a small number of times. J is TRBJ2-3 and V is TRBV7-2; D gene unclear. Per the germline V gene, CDR1 is SGHTA and CDR2 is FQGNSA. This CDR3 is 14 amino acids long. Trimming removed 3 bases at V and 1 base at J, with 8 bases between. The CDR3 spells CASSFRDGTDTQYF. DNA of the CDR3: TGTGCCAGCAGCTTTAGAGACGGCACAGATACGCAGTATTTT.

The rearrangement joins TRBV30 to TRBJ1-4, with D maybe TRBD1 (6 bases). The CDR3 totals 14 residues. Trimming stripped 0 bases from V and 8 bases from J, with 13 bases between. Germline CDR1 GTSNPN, CDR2 SVGIG (reference sequence). CDR3 sequence (DNA): TGTGCCTGGAGTGTACCCGGGGGCGGAGAAAAACTGTTTTTT. Its translation is CAWSVPGGGEKLFF.

The chain combines TRBV4-1 with TRBJ1-4; D gene ambiguous. From germline, CDR1 is MGHRA and CDR2 YSYEKL. V lost 0 bases and J lost 5, with 13 bases in between. The CDR3 length is 16 residues. The CDR3, as DNA: TGCGCCAGCAGCCAAGAAGGTAACAGAGGGAATGAAAAACTGTTTTTT. This gives the protein CASSQEGNRGNEKLFF.

The chain combines TRBV5-8 with TRBJ2-7; a weak D match, TRBD1 (5 bases). V was pared by 4 bases and J by 1 base, with 12 bases between. The germline V gene has CDR1 SGHTS and CDR2 YDEGEE. CDR3 length equals 14 residues. CDR3: CASSATGHSYEQYF. The CDR3 DNA is TGTGCCAGCAGCGCTACTGGACATTCCTACGAGCAGTACTTC.

The chain joins TRBV30 to TRBJ1-2; TRBD1 matches 9 bases. Germline CDR1 reads GTSNPN; CDR2 reads SVGIG (reference sequence). This CDR3 comprises 15 residues. V dropped 2 bases and J dropped 6; count of bases not matched to a gene: 10. CDR3 in DNA: TGTGCCTGGAGTCATAACAGGGGGCAAGGGGATGGCTACACCTTC. This codes for CAWSHNRGQGDGYTF. Full variable domain (outside the CDR3, taken from reference TRBV30 and TRBJ1-2): SQTIHQWPATLVQPVGSPLSLECTVEGTSNPNLYWYRQAAGRGLQLLFYSVGIGQISSEVPQNLSASRPQDRQFILSSKKLLLSDSGFYLCAWSHNRGQGDGYTFGSGTRLTVV.

The table lists this clone with a count of one. V is TRBV19 and J is TRBJ1-5, with D possibly matching TRBD1 (6 bases). CDR3 length equals 14 residues. The ends were cut back, 5 bases at V and 1 base at J, with 9 bases in the middle. Germline lookup yields CDR1 LNHDA and CDR2 SQIVND (reference sequence). CDR3 amino acids: CASSEGGSNQPQHF. The CDR3 bases are TGTGCCAGTAGTGAGGGGGGCAGCAATCAGCCCCAGCATTTT.

The CDR3 region is CASSQGYGSTNYGYTF. As DNA, the CDR3 is TGTGCCAGCAGCCAAGGGTACGGCAGCACTAACTATGGCTACACCTTC. The chain couples TRBV14 to TRBJ1-2, with no clear D. The CDR3 spans 16 residues. The germline CDR1 and CDR2 sequences are SGHDN and FVKESK. Trimming removed 1 base at V and 0 bases at J, with 12 bases between.

The chain links TRBV7-9 to TRBJ1-1; D call uncertain. The V gene lost 5 bases and the J gene lost 1 base, with 11 bases spanning the gap. CDR3 length: 14 residues. The V gene's germline CDR1 is SEHNR and CDR2 FQNEAQ (reference sequence). CDR3 nucleotides: TGTGCCAGCAGCCTCGAACACGGGAACACTGAAGCTTTCTTT. It encodes CASSLEHGNTEAFF.

The genes are TRBV25-1 and TRBJ2-5, with D maybe TRBD1 (6 bases). The CDR3 is made up of 15 amino acids. Trimming removed 4 bases from V and 0 bases from J, with 12 bases in between. Per germline, CDR1 MGHDK and CDR2 SYGVNS. CDR3 loop: CASSALRGYQETQYF. The CDR3 DNA reads TGTGCCAGCAGTGCTCTGAGGGGGTACCAAGAGACCCAGTACTTC.

The V gene is TRBV7-9, the J gene TRBJ1-4, with a tentative D call TRBD1 (6 bases). Trimming cost V 5 bases and J 5 bases, with 18 bases left between them. The CDR3 runs to 16 residues. CDR1 and CDR2 from the germline V gene are SEHNR and FQNEAQ (reference sequence). The CDR3 DNA sequence: TGTGCCAGCAGCGGGTCCGGCCAGGGGTCCAATGAAAAACTGTTTTTT. Protein: CASSGSGQGSNEKLFF.

This clone occurred once. In the same sample, other DNA sequences code for this CDR3. The V and J genes are TRBV18 and TRBJ1-1; 10 bases line up with TRBD1. This CDR3 contains 15 residues. Germline V gene lookup returns CDR1 KGHSH and CDR2 LQKENI. The ends lost 1 base at V and 4 bases at J; junction bases unmatched: 3. For the CDR3, the DNA is TGTGCCAGCTCACCACGACAGGGGGCCAGCACTGAAGCTTTCTTT. This codes for CASSPRQGASTEAFF.

The CDR3 here is CASSLVSQGETGELFF. The DNA of the CDR3 is TGTGCCAGCAGCTTAGTCTCTCAGGGGGAAACCGGGGAGCTGTTTTTT. The chain is built from TRBV11-2 and TRBJ2-2, with TRBD1 matching 7 bases. This CDR3 region has 16 residues. The ends lost 1 base at V and 5 bases at J; junction bases unmatched: 7. CDR1 and CDR2 (germline): SGHAT, FQNNGV.

The chain has TRBV19 and TRBJ1-4; D perhaps matches TRBD1 (6 bases). V was shortened by 8 bases and J by 2 bases, with 18 bases between the two germline ends. Per germline, CDR1 LNHDA and CDR2 SQIVND (reference sequence). The CDR3 has 16 amino acids. The CDR3 bases are TGTGCCAGTCGCTCGTGGGGGCTGTCGACTAATGAAAAACTGTTTTTT. Translating it yields CASRSWGLSTNEKLFF.

V usage is TRBV6-6 and J usage is TRBJ2-7; D gene unclear. Trimming took 2 bases from V and 6 from J, leaving 5 bases between them. This CDR3 comprises 11 residues. CDR1 and CDR2 (germline): MNHNY, SVGAGI (reference sequence). CDR3: CASSYRSEQYF. Here the CDR3 DNA reads TGTGCCAGCAGTTACCGTAGCGAGCAGTACTTC.

J is TRBJ2-3 and V is TRBV6-1; TRBD2 agrees at 14 bases. In germline, CDR1 is MNHNS, CDR2 SASEGT. This CDR3 spans 18 amino acids. The junction had 9 bases not matched to a gene; V was cut back by 4 bases and J by 3 bases. CDR3 sequence: CASSARRTSGGLTDTQYF. The CDR3 nucleotides are TGTGCCAGCAGTGCCCGAAGGACTAGCGGGGGGTTGACAGATACGCAGTATTTT.

The V and J genes are TRBV2 and TRBJ2-7; 7 bases fit TRBD1. CDR1 and CDR2 (germline): SNHLY, FYNNEI. Unmatched junction bases numbered 5, after V lost 4 bases and J lost 2 bases. CDR3 length equals 14 residues. The CDR3 sequence is CASSAEQGPYEQYF. As DNA, the CDR3 is TGTGCCAGCAGTGCCGAACAGGGGCCCTACGAGCAGTACTTC. The variable domain in full, with the rest retrieved from reference TRBV2 and TRBJ2-7, is EPEVTQTPSHQVTQMGQEVILRCVPISNHLYFYWYRQILGQKVEFLVSFYNNEISEKSEIFDDQFSVERPDGSNFTLKIRSTKLEDSAMYFCASSAEQGPYEQYFGPGTRLTVT.

The V call is TRBV28, the J call TRBJ1-5; TRBD1 might be the D (6 bases). This CDR3 is built from 19 residues. Germline V CDR1 and CDR2: MDHEN, SYDVKM. V lost 4 bases and J lost 0, with 22 bases in between. The CDR3 DNA sequence: TGTGCCAGCAGTTCTCCCCCCGACAGGAGCTGGTATAGCAATCAGCCCCAGCATTTT. Its protein is CASSSPPDRSWYSNQPQHF.

As DNA, the CDR3 is TGTGCCAGCTCACCAGGCGACAGGGGCCCTCTGGATACGCAGTATTTT. Amino acids: CASSPGDRGPLDTQYF. The V and J genes are TRBV18 and TRBJ2-3, with 8 bases aligning to TRBD1. The CDR3 extends over 16 amino acids. V shed 2 bases and J 6 bases; nucleotides not matched to a gene: 10. The V gene's germline CDR1 is KGHSH and CDR2 LQKENI.

The CDR3 reads CASSLALVEHEQYF. The CDR3 DNA reads as TGTGCCAGCAGCTTGGCTTTAGTCGAACACGAGCAGTACTTC. V is TRBV5-4 and J is TRBJ2-7; D gene uncertain. The CDR3 sequence is 14 residues long. In germline, CDR1 is SGHNT, CDR2 YYREEE (reference sequence). Trimming removed 0 bases at V and 5 bases at J, with 12 bases between.

CDR3 nucleotide sequence: TGTGCCACTAAATCACCGGGACTAGTGAACGAGCAGTACTTC. It is translated as CATKSPGLVNEQYF. The gene calls are TRBV10-3 and TRBJ2-7; TRBD2 matches at 8 bases. V trimming: 10 bases; J trimming: 5 bases; junction bases outside the gene matches: 13. Germline CDR1 ENHRY, CDR2 SYGVKD. The CDR3 covers 14 residues.